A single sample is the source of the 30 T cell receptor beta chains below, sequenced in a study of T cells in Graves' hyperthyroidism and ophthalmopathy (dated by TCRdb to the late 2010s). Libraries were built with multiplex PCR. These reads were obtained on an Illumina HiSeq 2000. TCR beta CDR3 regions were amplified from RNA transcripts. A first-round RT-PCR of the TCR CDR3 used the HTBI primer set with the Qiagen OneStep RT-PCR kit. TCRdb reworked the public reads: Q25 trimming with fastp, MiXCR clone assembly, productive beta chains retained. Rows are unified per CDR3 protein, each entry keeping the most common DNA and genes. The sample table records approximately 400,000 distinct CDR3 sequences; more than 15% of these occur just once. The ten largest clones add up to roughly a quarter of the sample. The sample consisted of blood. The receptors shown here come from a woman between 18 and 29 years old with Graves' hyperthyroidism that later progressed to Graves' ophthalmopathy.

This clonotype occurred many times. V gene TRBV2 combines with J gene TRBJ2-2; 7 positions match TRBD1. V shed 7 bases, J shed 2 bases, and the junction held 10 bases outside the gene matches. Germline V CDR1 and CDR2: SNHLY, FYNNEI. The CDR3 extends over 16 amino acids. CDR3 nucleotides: TGTGCCAGCAAGGGCCCACAGGGGCTAAACACCGGGGAGCTGTTTTTT. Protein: CASKGPQGLNTGELFF.

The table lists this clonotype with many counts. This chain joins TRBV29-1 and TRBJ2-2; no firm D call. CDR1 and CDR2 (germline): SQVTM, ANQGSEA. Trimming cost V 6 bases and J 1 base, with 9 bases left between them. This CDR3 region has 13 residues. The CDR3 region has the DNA TGCAGCGTCACTTCGCAGAACACCGGGGAGCTGTTTTTT. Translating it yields CSVTSQNTGELFF.

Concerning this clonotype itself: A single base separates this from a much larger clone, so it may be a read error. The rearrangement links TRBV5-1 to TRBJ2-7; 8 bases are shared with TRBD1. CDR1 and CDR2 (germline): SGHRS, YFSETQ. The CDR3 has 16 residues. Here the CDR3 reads CASSFVPQGVPYEPYF. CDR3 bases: TGCGCCAGCAGCTTTGTACCACAGGGGGTCCCCTACGAGCCGTACTTC.

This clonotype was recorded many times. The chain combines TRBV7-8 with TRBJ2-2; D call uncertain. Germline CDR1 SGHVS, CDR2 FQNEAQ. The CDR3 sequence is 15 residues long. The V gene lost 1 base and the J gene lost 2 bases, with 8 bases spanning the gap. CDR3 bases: TGTGCCAGCAGCTTAGGCTATTCTAACACCGGGGAGCTGTTTTTT. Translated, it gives CASSLGYSNTGELFF.

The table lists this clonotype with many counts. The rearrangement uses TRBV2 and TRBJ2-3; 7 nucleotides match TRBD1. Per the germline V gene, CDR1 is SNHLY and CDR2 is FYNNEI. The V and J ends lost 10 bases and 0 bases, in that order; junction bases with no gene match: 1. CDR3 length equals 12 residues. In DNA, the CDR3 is TGTGCCACGGGACAGAGCACAGATACGCAGTATTTT. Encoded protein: CATGQSTDTQYF.

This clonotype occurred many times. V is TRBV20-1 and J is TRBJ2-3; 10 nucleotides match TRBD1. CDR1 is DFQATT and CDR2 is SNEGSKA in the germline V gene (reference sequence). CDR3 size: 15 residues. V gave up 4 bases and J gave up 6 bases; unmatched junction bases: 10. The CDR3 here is CSAKAGTGEGDTQYF. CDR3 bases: TGCAGTGCTAAGGCCGGGACAGGGGAAGGGGATACGCAGTATTTT.

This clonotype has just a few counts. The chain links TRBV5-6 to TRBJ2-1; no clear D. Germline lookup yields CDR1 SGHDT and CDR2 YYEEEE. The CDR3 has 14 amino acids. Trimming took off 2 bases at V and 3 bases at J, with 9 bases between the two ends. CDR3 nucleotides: TGTGCCAGCAGCTTTCTTCGCGTCTACAATGAGCAGTTCTTC. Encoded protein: CASSFLRVYNEQFF. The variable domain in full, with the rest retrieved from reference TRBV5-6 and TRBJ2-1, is DAGVTQSPTHLIKTRGQQVTLRCSPKSGHDTVSWYQQALGQGPQFIFQYYEEEERQRGNFPDRFSGHQFPNYSSELNVNALLLGDSALYLCASSFLRVYNEQFFGPGTRLTVL.

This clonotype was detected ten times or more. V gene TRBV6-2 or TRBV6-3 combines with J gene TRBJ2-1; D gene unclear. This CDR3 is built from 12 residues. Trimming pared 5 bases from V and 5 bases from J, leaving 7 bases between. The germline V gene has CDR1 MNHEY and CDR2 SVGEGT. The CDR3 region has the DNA TGTGCCAGCAGTCCAGCCCACAATGAGCAGTTCTTC. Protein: CASSPAHNEQFF.

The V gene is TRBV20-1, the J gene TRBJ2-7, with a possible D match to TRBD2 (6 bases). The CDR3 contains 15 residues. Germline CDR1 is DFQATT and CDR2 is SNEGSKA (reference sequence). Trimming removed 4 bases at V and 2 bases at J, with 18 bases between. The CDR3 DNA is TGCAGTGCTACCCCAGCGGGCTCCTTACCCTACGAGCAGTACTTC. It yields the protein CSATPAGSLPYEQYF.

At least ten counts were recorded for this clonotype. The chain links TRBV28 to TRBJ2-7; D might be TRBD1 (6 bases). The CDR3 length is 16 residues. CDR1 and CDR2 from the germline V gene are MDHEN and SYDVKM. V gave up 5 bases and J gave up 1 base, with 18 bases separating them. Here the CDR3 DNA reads TGTGCCAGCAGTAAAAAAGACAGGTTCTCATCCTACGAGCAGTACTTC. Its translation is CASSKKDRFSSYEQYF.

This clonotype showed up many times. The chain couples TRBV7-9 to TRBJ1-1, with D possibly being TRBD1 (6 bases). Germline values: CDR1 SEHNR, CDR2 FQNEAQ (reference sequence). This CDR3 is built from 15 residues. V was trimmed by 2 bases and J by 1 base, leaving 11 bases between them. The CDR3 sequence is CASSLSWTENTEAFF. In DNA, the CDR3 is TGTGCCAGCAGCTTATCTTGGACAGAGAACACTGAAGCTTTCTTT.

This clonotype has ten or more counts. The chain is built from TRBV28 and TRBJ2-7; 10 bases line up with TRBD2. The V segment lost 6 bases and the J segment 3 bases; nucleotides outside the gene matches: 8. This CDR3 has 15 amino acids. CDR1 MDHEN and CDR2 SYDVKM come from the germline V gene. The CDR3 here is CASSPLAGESYEQYF. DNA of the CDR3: TGTGCCAGCAGCCCTCTAGCGGGAGAAAGCTACGAGCAGTACTTC.

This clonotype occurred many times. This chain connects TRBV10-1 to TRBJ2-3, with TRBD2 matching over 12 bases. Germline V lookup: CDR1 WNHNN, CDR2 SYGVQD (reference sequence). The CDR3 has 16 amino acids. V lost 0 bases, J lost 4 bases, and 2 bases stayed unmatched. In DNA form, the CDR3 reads TGCGCCAGCAGTGAGTCAACTAGCGGGAGGCCAGATACGCAGTATTTT. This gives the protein CASSESTSGRPDTQYF.

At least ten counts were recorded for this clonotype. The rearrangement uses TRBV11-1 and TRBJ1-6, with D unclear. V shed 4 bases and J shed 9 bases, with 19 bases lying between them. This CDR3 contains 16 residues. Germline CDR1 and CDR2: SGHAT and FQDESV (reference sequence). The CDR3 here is CASSSEGGRRISPLHF. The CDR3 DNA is TGTGCCAGCAGCTCCGAGGGTGGTCGGCGTATTTCACCCCTCCACTTT.

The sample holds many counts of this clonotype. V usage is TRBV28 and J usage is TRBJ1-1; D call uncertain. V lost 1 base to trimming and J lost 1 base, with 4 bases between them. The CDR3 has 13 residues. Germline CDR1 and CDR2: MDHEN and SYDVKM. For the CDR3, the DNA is TGTGCCAGCAGTTTATCCCGGAACACTGAAGCTTTCTTT. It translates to CASSLSRNTEAFF.

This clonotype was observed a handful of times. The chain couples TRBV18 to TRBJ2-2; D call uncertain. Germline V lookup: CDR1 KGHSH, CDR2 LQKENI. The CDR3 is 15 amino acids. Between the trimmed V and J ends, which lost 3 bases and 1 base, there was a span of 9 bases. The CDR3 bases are TGTGCCAGCTCACCCGCGAAGGGGAACACCGGGGAGCTGTTTTTT. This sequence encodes CASSPAKGNTGELFF.

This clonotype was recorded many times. The CDR3 sequence: CASRRDDNTEAFF. CDR3 bases: TGTGCCAGCAGGAGGGACGATAACACTGAAGCTTTCTTT. This chain joins TRBV7-9 and TRBJ1-1, with D possibly TRBD1 on 5 matching bases. V lost 6 bases, J lost 2 bases, and 10 bases lay in between. The CDR3 is made up of 13 amino acids. Germline V CDR1 and CDR2: SEHNR, FQNEAQ (reference sequence). The full variable domain, rest sourced from reference TRBV7-9 and TRBJ1-1, is DTGVSQNPRHKITKRGQNVTFRCDPISEHNRLYWYRQTLGQGPEFLTYFQNEAQLEKSRLLSDRFSAERPKGSFSTLEIQRTEQGDSAMYLCASRRDDNTEAFFGQGTRLTVV.

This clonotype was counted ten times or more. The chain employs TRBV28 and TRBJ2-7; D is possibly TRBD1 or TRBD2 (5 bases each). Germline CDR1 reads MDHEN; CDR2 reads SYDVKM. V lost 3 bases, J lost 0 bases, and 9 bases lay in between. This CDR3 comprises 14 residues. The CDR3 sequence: CASSLGRSSYEQYF. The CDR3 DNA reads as TGTGCCAGCAGTTTGGGACGGAGCTCCTACGAGCAGTACTTC. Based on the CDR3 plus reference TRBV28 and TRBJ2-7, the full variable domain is DVKVTQSSRYLVKRTGEKVFLECVQDMDHENMFWYRQDPGLGLRLIYFSYDVKMKEKGDIPEGYSVSREKKERFSLILESASTNQTSMYLCASSLGRSSYEQYFGPGTRLTVT.

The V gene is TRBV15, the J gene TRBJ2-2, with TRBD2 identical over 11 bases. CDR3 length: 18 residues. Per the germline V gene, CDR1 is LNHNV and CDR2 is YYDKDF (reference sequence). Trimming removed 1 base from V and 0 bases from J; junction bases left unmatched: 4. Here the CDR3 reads CATSRGLAGYSNTGELFF. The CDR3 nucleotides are TGTGCCACCAGCAGAGGACTAGCGGGATACTCGAACACCGGGGAGCTGTTTTTT.

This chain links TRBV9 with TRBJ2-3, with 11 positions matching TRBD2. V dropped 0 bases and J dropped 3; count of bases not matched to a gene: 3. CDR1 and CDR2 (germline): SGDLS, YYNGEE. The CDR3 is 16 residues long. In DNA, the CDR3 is TGTGCCAGCAGCGTAGAAAGGACTAGCGGGACAGATACGCAGTATTTT. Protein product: CASSVERTSGTDTQYF. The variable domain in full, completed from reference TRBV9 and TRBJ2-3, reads DSGVTQTPKHLITATGQRVTLRCSPRSGDLSVYWYQQSLDQGLQFLIQYYNGEERAKGNILERFSAQQFPDLHSELNLSSLELGDSALYFCASSVERTSGTDTQYFGPGTRLTVL.

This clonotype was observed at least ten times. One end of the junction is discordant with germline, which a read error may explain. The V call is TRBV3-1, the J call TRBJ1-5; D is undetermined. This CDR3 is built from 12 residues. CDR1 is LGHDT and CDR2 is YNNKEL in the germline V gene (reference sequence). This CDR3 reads CASGQVSQPQHF. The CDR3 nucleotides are TGTGCCAGCGGCCAGGTGAGTCAGCCCCAGCATTTT.

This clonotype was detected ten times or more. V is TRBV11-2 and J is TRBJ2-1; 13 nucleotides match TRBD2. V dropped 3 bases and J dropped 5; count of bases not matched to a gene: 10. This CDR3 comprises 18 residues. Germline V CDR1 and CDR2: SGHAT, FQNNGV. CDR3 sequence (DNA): TGTGCCAGCAGCTTCGGCGGGACTAGCGGGATTTATAACAATGAGCAGTTCTTC. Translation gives CASSFGGTSGIYNNEQFF.

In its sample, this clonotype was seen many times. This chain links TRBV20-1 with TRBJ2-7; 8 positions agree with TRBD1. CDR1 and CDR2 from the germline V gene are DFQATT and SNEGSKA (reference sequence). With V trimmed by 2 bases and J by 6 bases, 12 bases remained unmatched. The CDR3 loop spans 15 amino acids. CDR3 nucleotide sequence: TGCAGTGCTAGAATGCCCGGACAGGGACCGGGCGAGCAGTACTTC. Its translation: CSARMPGQGPGEQYF.

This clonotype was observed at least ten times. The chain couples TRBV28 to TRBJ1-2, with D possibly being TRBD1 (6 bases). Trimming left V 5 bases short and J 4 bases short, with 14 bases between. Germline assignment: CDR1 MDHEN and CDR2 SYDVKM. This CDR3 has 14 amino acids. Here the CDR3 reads CASSIQGTLYGYTF. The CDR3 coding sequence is TGTGCCAGCAGTATCCAGGGGACGCTCTATGGCTACACCTTC.

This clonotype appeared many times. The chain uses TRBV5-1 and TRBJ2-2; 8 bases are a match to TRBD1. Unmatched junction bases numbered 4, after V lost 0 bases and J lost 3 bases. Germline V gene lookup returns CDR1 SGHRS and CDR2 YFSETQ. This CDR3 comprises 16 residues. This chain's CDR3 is CASSLEPGGYTGELFF. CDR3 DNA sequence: TGCGCCAGCAGCTTGGAGCCAGGGGGCTACACCGGGGAGCTGTTTTTT.

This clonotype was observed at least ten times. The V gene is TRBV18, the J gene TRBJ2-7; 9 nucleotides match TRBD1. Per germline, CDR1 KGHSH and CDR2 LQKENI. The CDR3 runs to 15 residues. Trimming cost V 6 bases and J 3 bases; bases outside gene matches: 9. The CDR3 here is CASSPGTGNYYEQYF. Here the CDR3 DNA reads TGTGCCAGCTCGCCCGGGACAGGGAACTACTACGAGCAGTACTTC.

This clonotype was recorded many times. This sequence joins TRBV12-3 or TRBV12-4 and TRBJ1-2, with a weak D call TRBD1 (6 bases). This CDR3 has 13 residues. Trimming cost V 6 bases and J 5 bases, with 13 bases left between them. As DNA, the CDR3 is TGTGCCAGCAGACAACAGGGTCCATATGGCTACACCTTC. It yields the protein CASRQQGPYGYTF.

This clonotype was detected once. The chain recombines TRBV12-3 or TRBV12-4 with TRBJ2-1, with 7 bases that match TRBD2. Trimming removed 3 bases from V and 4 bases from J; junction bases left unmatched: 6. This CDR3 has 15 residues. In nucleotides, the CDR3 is TGTGCCAGCAGTTTCCTCGGCGGGAGTTACAATGAGCAGTTCTTC. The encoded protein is CASSFLGGSYNEQFF.

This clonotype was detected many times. Here the CDR3 DNA reads TGCAGTGCATACCGGGACAGGGTTCTTGCAGATACGCAGTATTTT. As protein: CSAYRDRVLADTQYF. The chain combines TRBV20-1 with TRBJ2-3; 9 bases match TRBD1. Trimming took 6 bases from V and 4 from J; bases not matched to a gene: 11. The CDR3 contains 15 residues. Germline V gives CDR1 DFQATT, CDR2 SNEGSKA (reference sequence).

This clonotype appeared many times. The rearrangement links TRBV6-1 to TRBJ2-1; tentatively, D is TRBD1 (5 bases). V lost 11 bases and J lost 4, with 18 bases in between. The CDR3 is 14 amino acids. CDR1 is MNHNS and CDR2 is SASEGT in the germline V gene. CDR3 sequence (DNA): TGTGCCCTCGCCCTGGGGCAGTCATACAATGAGCAGTTCTTC. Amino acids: CALALGQSYNEQFF.